One sample yielded the 27 T cell receptor beta chains listed below, sequenced in a study of T cell responses to AZD1222 COVID-19 vaccine. Assay: immunoSEQ multiplex PCR; the TCRdb copy retains only in-frame clones and omits some. The data hold 93,000 or so clones, with approximately 88% observed a single time. The specimen was peripheral blood, collected on day 0 of AZD1222 vaccination. The source of these receptors is an adult in good health.

The chain links TRBV6-5 to TRBJ2-2; weak D call: TRBD2 (8 bases). The CDR3 runs to 15 residues. V lost 8 bases and J 0 bases, leaving 13 bases between the germline ends. The V gene's germline CDR1 is MNHEY and CDR2 SVGAGI. In DNA, the CDR3 is TGTGCCAGCCTCGGGAGGGGGCCGAACACCGGGGAGCTGTTTTTT. Its translation: CASLGRGPNTGELFF.

This clone showed up just once. The V call is TRBV9, the J call TRBJ2-2; D gene uncertain. This CDR3 has 17 residues. Germline V gives CDR1 SGDLS, CDR2 YYNGEE. V dropped 0 bases and J dropped 0 bases, with 12 bases sitting between them. This CDR3 reads CASSVAIGLANTGELFF. CDR3 in DNA: TGTGCCAGCAGCGTAGCTATTGGATTGGCGAACACCGGGGAGCTGTTTTTT.

The chain recombines TRBV4-3 with TRBJ2-1; 12 bases align to TRBD2. Germline V gives CDR1 LGHNA, CDR2 YSLEER. The CDR3 is 16 amino acids. The ends lost 4 bases at V and 6 bases at J; junction bases unmatched: 7. In DNA, the CDR3 is TGCGCCAGCAGCCGAGGAGGACTAGCGGGAACCAATGAGCAGTTCTTC. It is translated as CASSRGGLAGTNEQFF.

The chain employs TRBV9 and TRBJ2-7; tentative D call: TRBD2 (5 bases). The CDR3 loop spans 14 amino acids. Per the germline V gene, CDR1 is SGDLS and CDR2 is YYNGEE. V was cut by 4 bases and J by 0 bases, with 11 bases left in between. The CDR3 sequence: CASSRRVNSYEQYF. Written as DNA, the CDR3 is TGTGCCAGCAGCAGGCGGGTGAACTCCTACGAGCAGTACTTC. The full variable domain, rest sourced from reference TRBV9 and TRBJ2-7, is DSGVTQTPKHLITATGQRVTLRCSPRSGDLSVYWYQQSLDQGLQFLIQYYNGEERAKGNILERFSAQQFPDLHSELNLSSLELGDSALYFCASSRRVNSYEQYFGPGTRLTVT.

This clone was seen a few times. J is TRBJ1-1 and V is TRBV15, with 7 bases that match TRBD1. This CDR3 contains 14 residues. Germline assignment: CDR1 LNHNV and CDR2 YYDKDF (reference sequence). The V and J ends lost 4 bases and 4 bases, in that order; junction bases with no gene match: 6. The CDR3 coding sequence is TGTGCCACCAGCATGTCCAGGGGGGCCACTGAAGCTTTCTTT. Translation gives CATSMSRGATEAFF.

The chain joins TRBV28 to TRBJ2-3; 9 nucleotides agree with TRBD2. V was pared by 3 bases and J by 2 bases, with 3 bases of the junction left unmatched. CDR1 is MDHEN and CDR2 is SYDVKM in the germline V gene. CDR3 length: 15 amino acids. The CDR3 is CASSFLAGYTDTQYF. The CDR3 DNA sequence: TGTGCCAGCAGTTTTCTAGCGGGGTACACAGATACGCAGTATTTT.

The rearrangement links TRBV28 to TRBJ2-1; D is ambiguous. Trimming cost V 4 bases and J 2 bases, with 12 bases left between them. CDR3 size: 15 residues. Germline lookup yields CDR1 MDHEN and CDR2 SYDVKM. The CDR3 protein is CASSSGLVPYNEQFF. As DNA, the CDR3 is TGTGCCAGCAGTTCCGGCCTCGTCCCCTACAATGAGCAGTTCTTC.

Of note for this clone: Other DNA variants within this sample encode the same CDR3. The chain has TRBV19 and TRBJ1-2; a possible D gene is TRBD1 (6 bases). The CDR3 length is 14 residues. Germline CDR1 and CDR2: LNHDA and SQIVND (reference sequence). With 6 bases removed from V and 0 bases from J, the gap between germline ends came to 11 bases. CDR3 sequence (DNA): TGTGCCAGTAGGTCACAGGGCTCTAACTATGGCTACACCTTC. Translated, it gives CASRSQGSNYGYTF. Full variable domain (outside the CDR3, taken from reference TRBV19 and TRBJ1-2): DGGITQSPKYLFRKEGQNVTLSCEQNLNHDAMYWYRQDPGQGLRLIYYSQIVNDFQKGDIAEGYSVSREKKESFPLTVTSAQKNPTAFYLCASRSQGSNYGYTFGSGTRLTVV.

This chain links TRBV7-2 with TRBJ2-1; the match to TRBD2 covers 8 bases. The CDR3 runs to 14 residues. V lost 5 bases and J lost 9; bases outside the gene matches: 9. CDR1 is SGHTA and CDR2 is FQGNSA in the germline V gene. CDR3 in amino acids: CASSGKGLGVEQFF. In DNA form, the CDR3 reads TGTGCCAGCAGCGGAAAGGGACTAGGGGTTGAGCAGTTCTTC.

This chain joins TRBV12-3 or TRBV12-4 and TRBJ2-7; D not certain. CDR3 length: 13 residues. Trimming shortened V by 5 bases and J by 3 bases, and 11 bases separated the two germline ends. The CDR3 region has the DNA TGTGCCAGCAGTCCCCCGGCAATCTACGAGCAGTACTTC. Protein: CASSPPAIYEQYF.

Here the CDR3 reads CASSSRVIGYEQYF. CDR3 in DNA: TGTGCCAGCAGTTCAAGGGTTATCGGCTACGAGCAGTACTTC. The chain recombines TRBV27 with TRBJ2-7; no clear D gene. The CDR3 consists of 14 residues. V was trimmed by 4 bases and J by 3 bases, leaving 13 bases between them. Germline loops: CDR1 MNHEY, CDR2 SMNVEV (reference sequence).

The V gene is TRBV12-2, the J gene TRBJ1-5; the table assigns TRBD1, which was not confirmed against the DNA. TRBV12-2 is reported as a pseudogene. The CDR3 covers 18 residues. The CDR3 protein is CASRFTAPGHNSNQPQHF. DNA for the CDR3: TGTGCAAGTCGCTTCACAGCCCCAGGACACAATAGCAATCAGCCCCAGCATTTT.

The gene calls are TRBV30 and TRBJ1-5; D is uncertain. Germline-derived CDR1 and CDR2 are GTSNPN and SVGIG (reference sequence). V was shortened by 2 bases and J by 4 bases, with 6 bases between the two germline ends. This CDR3 is built from 12 residues. This chain's CDR3 is CAWSSGNQPQHF. The CDR3 DNA reads as TGTGCCTGGAGTTCGGGGAATCAGCCCCAGCATTTT.

The chain links TRBV7-2 to TRBJ2-5; D call uncertain. The length of the CDR3 is 15 residues. The germline V gene encodes CDR1 SGHTA and CDR2 FQGNSA. The germline V and J ends were trimmed by 1 base and 1 base, with 10 bases remaining between them. The CDR3 DNA is TGTGCCAGCAGCTTAGACGGCGGAGCCCAAGAGACCCAGTACTTC. Translated, it gives CASSLDGGAQETQYF.

This clone was observed many times. The chain couples TRBV4-1 to TRBJ1-5, with 8 nucleotides matching TRBD1. CDR1 MGHRA and CDR2 YSYEKL come from the germline V gene. The CDR3 is 15 residues long. V trimming: 3 bases; J trimming: 4 bases; junction bases outside the gene matches: 5. The CDR3 sequence: CASSQRQGNNQPQHF. The CDR3 DNA follows: TGCGCCAGCAGCCAGAGACAGGGGAATAATCAGCCCCAGCATTTT.

In this sample, this clone turned up once. This chain's CDR3 is CASSRNHLADQETQYF. CDR3 DNA: TGTGCCAGCAGCCGGAATCACCTAGCGGACCAAGAGACCCAGTACTTC. The chain carries TRBV14 and TRBJ2-5, with 7 bases lining up with TRBD2. This CDR3 spans 16 amino acids. Germline V gene data show CDR1 as SGHDN and CDR2 as FVKESK. V shed 4 bases, J shed 0 bases, and the junction held 8 bases outside the gene matches.

This clone was seen a handful of times. V gene TRBV19 combines with J gene TRBJ1-5; TRBD1 matches 8 bases. Germline lookup yields CDR1 LNHDA and CDR2 SQIVND (reference sequence). V dropped 6 bases and J dropped 4; count of bases not matched to a gene: 5. The CDR3 is 14 residues long. This chain's CDR3 is CASSGRGLNQPQHF. The CDR3 DNA reads TGTGCCAGTAGCGGCAGGGGGCTGAATCAGCCCCAGCATTTT. The complete variable domain, with remaining parts taken from reference TRBV19 and TRBJ1-5, reads DGGITQSPKYLFRKEGQNVTLSCEQNLNHDAMYWYRQDPGQGLRLIYYSQIVNDFQKGDIAEGYSVSREKKESFPLTVTSAQKNPTAFYLCASSGRGLNQPQHFGDGTRLSIL.

This rearrangement joins TRBV2 to TRBJ1-2, with D hard to call. This CDR3 contains 13 residues. Germline CDR1 and CDR2: SNHLY and FYNNEI. V was cut by 6 bases and J by 0 bases, with 8 bases left in between. The CDR3 coding sequence is TGTGCCAGCAGACGGAGTTCTAACTATGGCTACACCTTC. Translating it yields CASRRSSNYGYTF.

The rearrangement links TRBV7-8 to TRBJ1-1; D gene uncertain. The CDR3 spans 15 residues. V was pared by 2 bases and J by 0 bases, with 10 bases between. Germline assignment: CDR1 SGHVS and CDR2 FQNEAQ. The CDR3 DNA is TGTGCCAGCAGCTTAAGGGCATCCATGAACACTGAAGCTTTCTTT. Residues: CASSLRASMNTEAFF.

The J gene is TRBJ1-4, the V gene TRBV2; D remains ambiguous. CDR3 length: 14 amino acids. Germline CDR1 is SNHLY and CDR2 is FYNNEI. The ends were cut back, 4 bases at V and 5 bases at J, with 11 bases in the middle. CDR3 protein: CASSVGSPNEKLFF. CDR3 sequence (DNA): TGTGCCAGCAGTGTGGGGTCCCCCAATGAAAAACTGTTTTTT.

The chain carries TRBV19 and TRBJ2-1, with D perhaps matching TRBD1 or TRBD2 (5 bases each). The CDR3 spans 15 residues. Trimming removed 5 bases at V and 4 bases at J, with 15 bases between. Germline V CDR1 and CDR2: LNHDA, SQIVND (reference sequence). The CDR3: CASSLWGPTYNEQFF. CDR3 bases: TGTGCCAGTAGTCTTTGGGGACCGACGTACAATGAGCAGTTCTTC.

In its sample, this clone was seen a few times. The rearrangement joins TRBV12-5 to TRBJ1-1; no firm D call. The CDR3 is made up of 11 amino acids. V was pared by 2 bases and J by 4 bases, with 2 bases between. Germline loops: CDR1 LGHNT, CDR2 FRNRAP. The CDR3 DNA follows: TGTGCTAGTGGTTTGTTCACTGAAGCTTTCTTT. It codes for CASGLFTEAFF.

The chain links TRBV7-9 to TRBJ2-3, with TRBD2 identical over 10 bases. Germline loops: CDR1 SEHNR, CDR2 FQNEAQ (reference sequence). This CDR3 is built from 15 residues. The trim removed 4 bases at V and 2 bases at J, leaving 3 bases unmatched. The DNA for the CDR3 is TGTGCCAGCAGCTACGGACTAGCGGTCACAGATACGCAGTATTTT. Amino acid sequence: CASSYGLAVTDTQYF. The complete variable domain, with remaining parts taken from reference TRBV7-9 and TRBJ2-3, reads DTGVSQNPRHKITKRGQNVTFRCDPISEHNRLYWYRQTLGQGPEFLTYFQNEAQLEKSRLLSDRFSAERPKGSFSTLEIQRTEQGDSAMYLCASSYGLAVTDTQYFGPGTRLTVL.

The chain employs TRBV25-1 and TRBJ1-2; weak D call: TRBD1 (5 bases). Germline CDR1 and CDR2: MGHDK and SYGVNS. Trimming stripped 6 bases from V and 2 bases from J, with 7 bases between. The CDR3 sequence is 12 residues long. The CDR3 loop is CASSPGNYGYTF. The CDR3 coding sequence is TGTGCCAGCAGCCCAGGGAACTATGGCTACACCTTC.

The chain couples TRBV12-3 or TRBV12-4 to TRBJ1-1, with a weak D call TRBD1 (5 bases). This CDR3 is 13 amino acids long. V was clipped by 10 bases and J by 7 bases, with 19 bases between them. The CDR3 coding sequence is TGTGCCACCACGAGCCCCAGGGAGCGTGAAGCTTTCTTT. It is translated as CATTSPREREAFF.

This clone was counted between two and nine times. The chain combines TRBV7-9 with TRBJ2-2, with D maybe TRBD1 (6 bases). CDR1 is SEHNR, CDR2 FQNEAQ, per germline (reference sequence). The CDR3 spans 18 residues. V was trimmed by 6 bases and J by 0 bases, leaving 20 bases between them. The CDR3 here is CASRTSMWGHTNTGELFF. The CDR3 DNA follows: TGTGCCAGCAGGACGAGTATGTGGGGACACACGAACACCGGGGAGCTGTTTTTT.

A few counts support this clone. V usage is TRBV29-1 and J usage is TRBJ1-2, with D possibly being TRBD1 (5 bases). This CDR3 is 13 amino acids long. Per germline, CDR1 SQVTM and CDR2 ANQGSEA. CDR3 in amino acids: CTSQEGINYGYTF. The CDR3 nucleotides are TGCACCTCTCAGGAGGGGATAAACTATGGCTACACCTTC.